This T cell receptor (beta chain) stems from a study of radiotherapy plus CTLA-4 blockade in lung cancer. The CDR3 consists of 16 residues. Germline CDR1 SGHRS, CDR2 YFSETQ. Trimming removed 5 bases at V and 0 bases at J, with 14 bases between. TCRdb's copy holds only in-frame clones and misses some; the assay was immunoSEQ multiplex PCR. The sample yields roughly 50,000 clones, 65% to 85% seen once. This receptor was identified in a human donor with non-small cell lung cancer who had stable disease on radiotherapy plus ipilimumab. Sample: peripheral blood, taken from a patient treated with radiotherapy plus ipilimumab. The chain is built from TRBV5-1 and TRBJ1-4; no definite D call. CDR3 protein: CASSNLDRSTNEKLFF. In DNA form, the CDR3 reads TGCGCCAGCAGTAACTTGGATCGATCAACTAATGAAAAACTGTTTTTT.